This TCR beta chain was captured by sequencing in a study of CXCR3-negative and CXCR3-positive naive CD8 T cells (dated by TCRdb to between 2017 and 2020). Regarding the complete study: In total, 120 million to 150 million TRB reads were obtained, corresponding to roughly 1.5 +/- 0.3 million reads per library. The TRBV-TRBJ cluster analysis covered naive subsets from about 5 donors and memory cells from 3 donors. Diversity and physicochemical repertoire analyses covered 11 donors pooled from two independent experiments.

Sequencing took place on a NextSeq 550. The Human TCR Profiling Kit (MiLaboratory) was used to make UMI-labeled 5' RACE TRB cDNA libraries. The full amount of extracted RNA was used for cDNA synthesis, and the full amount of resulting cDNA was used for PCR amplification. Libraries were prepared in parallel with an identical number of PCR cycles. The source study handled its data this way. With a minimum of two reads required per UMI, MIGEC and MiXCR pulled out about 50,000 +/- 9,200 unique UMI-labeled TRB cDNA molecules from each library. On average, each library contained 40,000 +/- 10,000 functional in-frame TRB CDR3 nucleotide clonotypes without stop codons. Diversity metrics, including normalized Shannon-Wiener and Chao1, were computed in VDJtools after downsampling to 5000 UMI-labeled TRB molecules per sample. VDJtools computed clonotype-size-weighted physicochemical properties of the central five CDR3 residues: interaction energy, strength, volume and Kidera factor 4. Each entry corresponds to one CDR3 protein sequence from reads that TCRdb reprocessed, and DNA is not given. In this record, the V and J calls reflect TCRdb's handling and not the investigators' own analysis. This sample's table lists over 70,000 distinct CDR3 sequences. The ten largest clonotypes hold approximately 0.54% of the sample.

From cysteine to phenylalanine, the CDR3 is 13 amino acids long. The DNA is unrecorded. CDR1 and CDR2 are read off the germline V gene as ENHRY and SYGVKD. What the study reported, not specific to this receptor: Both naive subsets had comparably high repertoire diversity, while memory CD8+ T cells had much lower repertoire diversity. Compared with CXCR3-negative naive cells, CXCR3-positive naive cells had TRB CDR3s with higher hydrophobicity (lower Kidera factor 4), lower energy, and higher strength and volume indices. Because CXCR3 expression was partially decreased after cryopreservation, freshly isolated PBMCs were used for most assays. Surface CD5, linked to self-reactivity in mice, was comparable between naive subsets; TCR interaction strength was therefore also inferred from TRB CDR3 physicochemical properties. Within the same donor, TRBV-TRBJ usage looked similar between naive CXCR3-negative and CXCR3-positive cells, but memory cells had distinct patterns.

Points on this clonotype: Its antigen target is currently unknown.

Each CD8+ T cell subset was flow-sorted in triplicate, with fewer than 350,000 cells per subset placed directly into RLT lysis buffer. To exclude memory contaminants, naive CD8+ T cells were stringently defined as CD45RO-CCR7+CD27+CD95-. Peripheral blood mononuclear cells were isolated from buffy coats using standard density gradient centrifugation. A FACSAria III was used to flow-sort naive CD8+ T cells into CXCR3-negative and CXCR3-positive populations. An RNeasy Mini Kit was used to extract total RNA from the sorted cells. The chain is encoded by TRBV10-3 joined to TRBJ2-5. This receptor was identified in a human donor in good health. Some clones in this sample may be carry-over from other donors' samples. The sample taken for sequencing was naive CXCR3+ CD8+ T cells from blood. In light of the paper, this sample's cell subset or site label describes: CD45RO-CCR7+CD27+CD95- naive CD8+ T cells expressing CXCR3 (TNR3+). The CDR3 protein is CAISDPPQETQYF.